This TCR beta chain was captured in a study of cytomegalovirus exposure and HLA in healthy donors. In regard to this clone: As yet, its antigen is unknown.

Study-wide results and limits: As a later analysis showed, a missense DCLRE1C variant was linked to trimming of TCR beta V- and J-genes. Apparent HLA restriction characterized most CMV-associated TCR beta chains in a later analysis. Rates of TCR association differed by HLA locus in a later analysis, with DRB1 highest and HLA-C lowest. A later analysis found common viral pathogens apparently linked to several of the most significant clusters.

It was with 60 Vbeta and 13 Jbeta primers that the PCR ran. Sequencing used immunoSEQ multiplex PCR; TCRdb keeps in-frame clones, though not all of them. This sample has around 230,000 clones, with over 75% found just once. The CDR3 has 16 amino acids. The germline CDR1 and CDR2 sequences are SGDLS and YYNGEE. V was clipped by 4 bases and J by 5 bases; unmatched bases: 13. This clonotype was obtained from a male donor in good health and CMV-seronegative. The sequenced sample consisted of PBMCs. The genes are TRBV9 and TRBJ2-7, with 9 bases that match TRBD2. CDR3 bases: TGTGCCAGCAGCCCCAGGTCAGGGGGACTAGCCAACGAGCAGTACTTC. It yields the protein CASSPRSGGLANEQYF.